Following are 21 T cell receptor beta chains from one sample sequenced in a study of T-cell memory formation after mild COVID-19. TCRdb re-called the 5' RACE reads through MiXCR, storing one row per CDR3 protein. The sample has about 560,000 distinct CDR3 sequences, approximately 15% seen once. Sequenced input: PBMCs or a T cell subset sorted from them (not recorded which). These receptors all stem from an adult woman who had mild COVID-19 (a few samples of this study predate the infection). Cell type and time point are not known.

This clonotype was detected ten times or more. The chain uses TRBV5-1 and TRBJ1-5; D unresolved. The CDR3 spans 14 residues. In germline, CDR1 is SGHRS, CDR2 YFSETQ. Trimming removed 2 bases from V and 5 bases from J, with 11 bases in between. CDR3 in amino acids: CASSLRGGDQPQHF. CDR3 nucleotide sequence: TGCGCCAGCAGCTTACGCGGAGGTGATCAGCCCCAGCATTTT. Complete variable domain (other parts from reference TRBV5-1 and TRBJ1-5): KAGVTQTPRYLIKTRGQQVTLSCSPISGHRSVSWYQQTPGQGLQFLFEYFSETQRNKGNFPGRFSGRQFSNSRSEMNVSTLELGDSALYLCASSLRGGDQPQHFGDGTRLSIL.

This clonotype was counted a few times. V and J are TRBV5-1 and TRBJ2-1, with TRBD2 as a possible D gene (6 bases). Germline V gives CDR1 SGHRS, CDR2 YFSETQ. Trimming took off 7 bases at V and 1 base at J, with 9 bases between the two ends. The length of the CDR3 is 13 residues. CDR3 nucleotide sequence: TGCGCCAGCGGGACTCCTTCCTACAATGAGCAGTTCTTC. The encoded protein is CASGTPSYNEQFF.

This clonotype was counted only a few times. The rearrangement joins TRBV7-2 to TRBJ2-5, with D possibly TRBD1 on 6 matching bases. Trimming pared 10 bases from V and 3 bases from J, leaving 18 bases between. The germline gives CDR1 SGHTA, CDR2 FQGNSA. There are 14 residues in the CDR3. The CDR3 protein is CATRGGLGEETQYF. The CDR3 bases are TGTGCCACCCGAGGGGGTCTCGGAGAAGAGACCCAGTACTTC. The full variable domain, in which reference TRBV7-2 and TRBJ2-5 provide the parts outside the CDR3, is GAGVSQSPSNKVTEKGKDVELRCDPISGHTALYWYRQSLGQGLEFLIYFQGNSAPDKSGLPSDRFSAERTGGSVSTLTIQRTQQEDSAVYLCATRGGLGEETQYFGPGTRLLVL.

This sequence joins TRBV12-3 or TRBV12-4 and TRBJ2-1, with 8 bases identical to TRBD1. V gave up 3 bases and J gave up 1 base; unmatched junction bases: 2. The CDR3 has 15 residues. The CDR3 nucleotides are TGTGCCAGCAGTTTGGGACAGGAGTCCTACAATGAGCAGTTCTTC. Protein: CASSLGQESYNEQFF.

This chain connects TRBV20-1 to TRBJ1-6; 8 bases match TRBD1. There are 16 residues in the CDR3. After removal of 2 bases from V and 8 bases from J, the junction contained 11 bases not matched to a gene. Germline V gene sequence: CDR1 DFQATT, CDR2 SNEGSKA (reference sequence). Here the CDR3 DNA reads TGCAGTGCTAGACGCCGGGACAGGCGGTTGGATTCACCCCTCCACTTT. Its protein product is CSARRRDRRLDSPLHF.

This clonotype was seen a few times. CDR3: CASSPMPPGQTNSNQPQHF. As DNA, the CDR3 is TGTGCCAGCTCACCTATGCCCCCGGGACAGACAAATAGCAATCAGCCCCAGCATTTT. The chain recombines TRBV18 with TRBJ1-5; 7 bases match TRBD1. The V and J ends lost 3 bases and 0 bases, in that order; junction bases with no gene match: 14. The CDR3 covers 19 residues. CDR1 KGHSH and CDR2 LQKENI come from the germline V gene.

V usage is TRBV27 and J usage is TRBJ2-7; D might be TRBD1 (6 bases). Germline CDR1 and CDR2: MNHEY and SMNVEV (reference sequence). This CDR3 has 14 residues. V was trimmed by 3 bases and J by 3 bases, leaving 12 bases between them. The CDR3, as DNA: TGTGCCAGCAGTTTTAGTTCAGGGGACTACGAGCAGTACTTC. This sequence encodes CASSFSSGDYEQYF.

This clonotype was seen repeatedly, ten times or more. The chain links TRBV7-9 to TRBJ2-7, with TRBD1 identical over 7 bases. The V segment lost 5 bases and the J segment 2 bases; nucleotides outside the gene matches: 6. The CDR3 has 14 amino acids. Per the germline V gene, CDR1 is SEHNR and CDR2 is FQNEAQ (reference sequence). The CDR3 sequence: CASSLGTATYEQYF. CDR3 bases: TGTGCCAGCAGCCTGGGGACAGCGACCTACGAGCAGTACTTC.

This chain links TRBV29-1 with TRBJ2-7, with 8 bases lining up with TRBD2. Germline CDR1 reads SQVTM; CDR2 reads ANQGSEA. V trimming: 7 bases; J trimming: 0 bases; junction bases outside the gene matches: 8. This CDR3 has 14 residues. CDR3 residues: CSGIRAGASYEQYF. CDR3 DNA sequence: TGCAGCGGTATCCGAGCGGGGGCCTCCTACGAGCAGTACTTC.

This clonotype was counted only a few times. The rearrangement uses TRBV6-2 or TRBV6-3 and TRBJ2-1; 8 positions agree with TRBD1. The CDR3 runs to 15 residues. Germline CDR1 is MNHEY and CDR2 is SVGEGT. With 4 bases clipped from V and 2 bases from J, the junction kept 4 bases outside the gene matches. The CDR3 here is CASSSGQVAYNEQFF. The CDR3 DNA follows: TGTGCCAGCAGTTCGGGACAGGTAGCCTACAATGAGCAGTTCTTC.

This chain uses TRBV7-9 with TRBJ1-4; D unresolved. The V end was cut by 3 bases, the J end by 5 bases, with 4 bases between. This CDR3 region has 12 residues. Germline V CDR1 and CDR2: SEHNR, FQNEAQ (reference sequence). CDR3 bases: TGTGCCAGCAGCTTCTTAAATGAAAAACTGTTTTTT. It codes for CASSFLNEKLFF.

This clonotype was recorded at least ten times. This chain joins TRBV11-3 and TRBJ2-1, with D possibly being TRBD2 (6 bases). Trimming pared 1 base from V and 7 bases from J, leaving 11 bases between. The germline gives CDR1 SGHNT, CDR2 YENEEA. The CDR3 is made up of 14 amino acids. CDR3 sequence: CASSLAGVGNEQFF. CDR3 bases: TGTGCCAGCAGCTTAGCGGGAGTGGGGAATGAGCAGTTCTTC.

This clonotype was seen more than once but under ten times. The chain uses TRBV18 and TRBJ1-1; D is perhaps TRBD1 (5 bases). The length of the CDR3 is 17 residues. V was clipped by 5 bases and J by 1 base, with 20 bases between them. The germline V gene encodes CDR1 KGHSH and CDR2 LQKENI. The CDR3 DNA is TGTGCCAGCTCATCAGGGAAGGCGGGTAGATCGAACACTGAAGCTTTCTTT. Amino acids: CASSSGKAGRSNTEAFF.

This chain connects TRBV4-1 to TRBJ2-4, with D unclear. The ends were cut back, 0 bases at V and 0 bases at J, with 12 bases in the middle. The CDR3 totals 17 residues. Germline V gene sequence: CDR1 MGHRA, CDR2 YSYEKL. The CDR3 here is CASSQEAENLAKNIQYF. In nucleotides, the CDR3 is TGCGCCAGCAGCCAAGAGGCGGAGAACCTAGCCAAAAACATTCAGTACTTC.

This clonotype was seen a handful of times. The chain combines TRBV4-3 with TRBJ2-1; tentatively, D is TRBD2 (5 bases). With 2 bases removed from V and 4 bases from J, the gap between germline ends came to 21 bases. The germline V gene encodes CDR1 LGHNA and CDR2 YSLEER. This CDR3 is 18 amino acids long. CDR3 coding DNA: TGCGCCAGCAGCCAACATTCCCTAGCATCGATGGGGTACAATGAGCAGTTCTTC. Residues: CASSQHSLASMGYNEQFF.

The genes are TRBV4-2 and TRBJ2-7; maybe TRBD2 (5 bases). There are 16 residues in the CDR3. Germline assignment: CDR1 LGHNA and CDR2 YNFKEQ. Between the trimmed V and J ends, which lost 2 bases and 3 bases, there was a span of 17 bases. The CDR3 loop is CASSQLETGFHYEQYF. Written as DNA, the CDR3 is TGTGCCAGCAGCCAATTGGAGACGGGGTTCCACTACGAGCAGTACTTC.

The V gene is TRBV12-3 or TRBV12-4, the J gene TRBJ1-2; perhaps TRBD1 as D (6 bases). V was trimmed by 6 bases and J by 11 bases, leaving 19 bases between them. The CDR3 contains 13 residues. CDR3 loop: CASRLQGRGGYTF. CDR3 nucleotide sequence: TGTGCCAGCAGGCTGCAGGGGAGGGGTGGGTACACCTTC.

This clonotype was counted between two and nine times. The V call is TRBV12-3 or TRBV12-4, the J call TRBJ2-1; TRBD2 matches 9 bases. The CDR3 runs 15 residues. V was pared by 6 bases and J by 5 bases, with 8 bases of the junction left unmatched. Here the CDR3 reads CASSPRLAGHNEQFF. CDR3 in DNA: TGTGCCAGCAGCCCTCGGCTAGCGGGGCACAATGAGCAGTTCTTC.

The V call is TRBV12-3 or TRBV12-4, the J call TRBJ2-7; D possibly matches TRBD1 or TRBD2 (6 bases each). Between the trimmed V and J ends, which lost 5 bases and 6 bases, there was a span of 23 bases. The length of the CDR3 is 16 residues. The chain's CDR3 is CASSRAQTIRGGEQYF. CDR3 DNA sequence: TGTGCCAGCAGTCGAGCCCAAACAATCAGGGGAGGCGAGCAGTACTTC.

This clonotype was observed a handful of times. V and J are TRBV6-6 and TRBJ2-2; no reliable D call. The CDR3 is made up of 15 amino acids. Trimming stripped 5 bases from V and 4 bases from J, with 14 bases between. Per the germline V gene, CDR1 is MNHNY and CDR2 is SVGAGI (reference sequence). CDR3 nucleotide sequence: TGTGCCAGCAGTAAAGACACCCGAGGCACCGGGGAGCTGTTTTTT. Its translation is CASSKDTRGTGELFF.

This sequence joins TRBV20-1 and TRBJ2-7; TRBD1 matches at 12 bases. The CDR3 length is 16 residues. Per the germline V gene, CDR1 is DFQATT and CDR2 is SNEGSKA (reference sequence). The J segment lost 1 base and the V segment lost 3 bases, leaving 7 bases of the junction unmatched. The CDR3 coding sequence is TGCAGTGCTAGTGGGGACAGGGGGCGAAGTTCCTACGAGCAGTACTTC. Translation gives CSASGDRGRSSYEQYF.